This T cell receptor beta chain is drawn from a study of T cell responses to AZD1222 COVID-19 vaccine. Overall study findings and caveats: Two doses of AZD1222 preceded a rise in Spike-specific TCR breadth and depth.

The V end lost 1 base, the J end lost 4 bases, and 13 bases lay between the germline ends. This CDR3 has 15 residues. Germline loops: CDR1 SGHVS, CDR2 FNYEAQ. Pooling was applied to second doses at about 4 or about 12 weeks. A note on this clone: What it binds is unknown.

Method: immunoSEQ multiplex PCR; TCRdb's copy keeps in-frame clones and lacks some. This table holds about 70,000 clones, about 80% found once. This TCR was sampled from an adult who received the AZD1222 COVID-19 vaccine. The V gene is TRBV7-6, the J gene TRBJ1-1; possibly TRBD1 for D (5 bases). Here the sequenced sample was peripheral blood, taken 28 days after the second AZD1222 dose. The CDR3 bases are TGTGCCAGCAGCTTAGGGGTTGGGGGGGGCACTGAAGCTTTCTTT. Encoded protein: CASSLGVGGGTEAFF. Using reference TRBV7-6 and TRBJ1-1 for the parts outside the CDR3, the full variable domain is GAGVSQSPRYKVTKRGQDVALRCDPISGHVSLYWYRQALGQGPEFLTYFNYEAQQDKSGLPNDRFSAERPEGSISTLTIQRTEQRDSAMYRCASSLGVGGGTEAFFGQGTRLTVV.